This T cell receptor (beta chain) was documented in a study of kidney transplant recipient with SARS-CoV-2 infection. This clonotype was counted many times. It is likely a read error, because the conserved phenylalanine at the end of the CDR3 is missing. The DNA is omitted, as the CDR3 cannot be located on it reliably, and the CDR3 follows TCRdb's listing. TCRdb itself ran the reads through MiXCR, one entry per CDR3 protein. Of 200,000 to 300,000 distinct CDR3 sequences listed, more than 25% are singletons. 16 amino acids form the CDR3, both terminal residues included. Germline V gene data show CDR1 as ENHRY and CDR2 as SYGVKD.

This TCR was recovered from a male patient aged 25 to 39 who had COVID-19 and was a kidney transplant recipient. T cells may partly derive from the graft donor. The source was a blood sample, collected at baseline and between days 110 and 120 from a kidney transplant recipient. The chain links TRBV10-3 to TRBJ2-7; the table's D call, TRBD2, has no DNA check behind it. CDR3 sequence: CATGASGALIPSEVII.